This TCR beta chain was sequenced during a study of T cell responses to AZD1222 COVID-19 vaccine. Study results and caveats: Clonal diversity was possibly underestimated, and white British individuals and females predominated among donors. AZD1222 recipients seropositive at baseline numbered only six. Vaccination with two AZD1222 doses was followed by a rise in Spike-specific TCR breadth and depth.

With regard to this clone: Its antigen is not identified.

Profiling relied on immunoSEQ multiplex PCR, and the TCRdb table lists in-frame clones only, not all of them. The table has under 150,000 clones, about 93% seen once; the top ten hold 5.1%. The sequence was obtained from an adult in good health. The material was peripheral blood, obtained on day 0 of AZD1222 vaccination.

CDR3: CASSFGYEQYF. In nucleotides, the CDR3 is TGTGCCAGCAGTTTCGGGTACGAGCAGTACTTC. J is TRBJ2-7 and V is TRBV27; D is uncertain. The germline V gene encodes CDR1 MNHEY and CDR2 SMNVEV (reference sequence). The CDR3 length is 11 residues. V was shortened by 3 bases and J by 4 bases, with 4 bases between the two germline ends.